The clone carrying this TCR beta chain was seen just once. Its antigen is not known. The source of the sample is a study of read filtering for tumor transcriptome and immune sequencing. The overall study: IR-seq gave about 3.5 to 10.27 million TCR reads per sample; RNA-seq gave about 80 to 1273. General study points: This fraction held mixed bone marrow immune cells after CD138-negative sorting. IR-seq captured clonotypes deeper and more reliably than RNA-seq. Without single-read clonotypes, shared clonotype proportions correlated more between IR-seq and RNA-seq.

Molecular barcoded adaptors covering alpha/delta and beta/gamma chains were used on roughly 400 ng RNA. TCRdb reprocessed the reads with MiXCR, giving one entry per CDR3 protein. The data contain fewer than 150,000 distinct CDR3 sequences, over 10% of them seen just once; the ten biggest clones take up roughly 11%. Sequences were obtained from a population of CD138-negative cells sorted from bone marrow. The clonotype was recovered from a donor at least 40 years old with multiple myeloma.

CDR3 bases: TGTGCCACCAGCAGAGATAAAGGCGCAGGGGCTCGCAATACGCAGTATTTT. This gives the protein CATSRDKGAGARNTQYF. This chain joins TRBV15 and TRBJ2-3, with D possibly being TRBD1 (6 bases). Trimming removed 0 bases at V and 7 bases at J, with 20 bases between. There are 17 residues in the CDR3. Germline V gene data show CDR1 as LNHNV and CDR2 as YYDKDF (reference sequence). Filled out from reference TRBV15 and TRBJ2-3, the complete variable domain reads DAMVIQNPRYQVTQFGKPVTLSCSQTLNHNVMYWYQQKSSQAPKLLFHYYDKDFNNEADTPDNFQSRRPNTSFCFLDIRSPGLGDTAMYLCATSRDKGAGARNTQYFGPGTRLTVL.